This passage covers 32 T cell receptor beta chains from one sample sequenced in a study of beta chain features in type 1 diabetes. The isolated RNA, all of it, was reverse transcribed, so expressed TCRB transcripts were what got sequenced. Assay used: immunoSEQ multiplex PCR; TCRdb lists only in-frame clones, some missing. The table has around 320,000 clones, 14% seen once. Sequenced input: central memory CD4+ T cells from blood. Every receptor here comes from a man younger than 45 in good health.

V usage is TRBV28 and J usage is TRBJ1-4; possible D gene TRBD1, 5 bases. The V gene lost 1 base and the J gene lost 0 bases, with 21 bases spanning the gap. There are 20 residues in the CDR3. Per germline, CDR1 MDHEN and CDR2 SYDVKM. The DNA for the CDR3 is TGTGCCAGCAGTTTATCCGGGCTGGGGCGACCCGATTCAACTAATGAAAAACTGTTTTTT. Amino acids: CASSLSGLGRPDSTNEKLFF.

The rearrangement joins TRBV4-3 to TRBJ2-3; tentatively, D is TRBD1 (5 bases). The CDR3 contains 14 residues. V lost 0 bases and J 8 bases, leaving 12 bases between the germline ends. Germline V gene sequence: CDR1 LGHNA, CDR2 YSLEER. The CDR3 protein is CASSQDHQGRTQYF. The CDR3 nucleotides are TGCGCCAGCAGCCAAGATCATCAGGGCCGTACGCAGTATTTT.

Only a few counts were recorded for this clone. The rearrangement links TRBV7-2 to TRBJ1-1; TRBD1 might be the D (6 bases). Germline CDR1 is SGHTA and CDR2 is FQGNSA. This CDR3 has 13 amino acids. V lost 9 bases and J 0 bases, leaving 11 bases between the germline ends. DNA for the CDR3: TGTGCCAGAGGGAGGGGGTTGAACACTGAAGCTTTCTTT. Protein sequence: CARGRGLNTEAFF.

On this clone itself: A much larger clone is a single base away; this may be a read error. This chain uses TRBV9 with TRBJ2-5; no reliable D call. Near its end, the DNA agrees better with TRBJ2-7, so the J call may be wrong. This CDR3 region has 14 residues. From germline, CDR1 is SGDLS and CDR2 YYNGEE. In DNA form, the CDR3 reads TGTGCCAGCAACGTACTCGCAGAGTCCTACGAGCAGTACTTC. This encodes CASNVLAESYEQYF.

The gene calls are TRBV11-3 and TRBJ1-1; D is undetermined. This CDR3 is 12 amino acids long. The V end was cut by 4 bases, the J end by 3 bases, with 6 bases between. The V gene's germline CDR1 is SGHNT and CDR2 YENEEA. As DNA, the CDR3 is TGTGCCAGCAGCTACGATGACACTGAAGCTTTCTTT. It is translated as CASSYDDTEAFF.

The DNA for the CDR3 is TGCGCCAGCAGCTTGGAATGGGGGCCCGGCGAGCAGTACTTC. Protein sequence: CASSLEWGPGEQYF. The chain joins TRBV5-1 to TRBJ2-7; the D gene is possibly TRBD1 (6 bases). Trimming shortened V by 0 bases and J by 6 bases, and 13 bases separated the two germline ends. This CDR3 has 14 residues. Germline CDR1 is SGHRS and CDR2 is YFSETQ. Based on the CDR3 plus reference TRBV5-1 and TRBJ2-7, the full variable domain is KAGVTQTPRYLIKTRGQQVTLSCSPISGHRSVSWYQQTPGQGLQFLFEYFSETQRNKGNFPGRFSGRQFSNSRSEMNVSTLELGDSALYLCASSLEWGPGEQYFGPGTRLTVT.

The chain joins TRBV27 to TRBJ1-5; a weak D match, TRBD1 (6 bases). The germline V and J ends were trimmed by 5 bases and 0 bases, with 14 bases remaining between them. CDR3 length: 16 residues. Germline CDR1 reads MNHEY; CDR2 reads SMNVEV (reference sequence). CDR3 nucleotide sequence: TGTGCCAGCAGTGGCCGGGGGCGAGCTAGCAATCAGCCCCAGCATTTT. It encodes CASSGRGRASNQPQHF.

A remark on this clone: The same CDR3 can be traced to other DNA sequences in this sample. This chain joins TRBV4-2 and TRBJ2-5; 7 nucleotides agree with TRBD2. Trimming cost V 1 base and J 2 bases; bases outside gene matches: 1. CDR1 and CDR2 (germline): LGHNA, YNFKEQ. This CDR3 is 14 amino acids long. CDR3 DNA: TGTGCCAGCAGCCAAGGGACTAGTCAAGAGACCCAGTACTTC. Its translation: CASSQGTSQETQYF.

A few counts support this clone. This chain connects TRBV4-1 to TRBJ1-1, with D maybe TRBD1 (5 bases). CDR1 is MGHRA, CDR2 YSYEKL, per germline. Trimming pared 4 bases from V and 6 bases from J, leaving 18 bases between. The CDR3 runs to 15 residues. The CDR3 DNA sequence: TGCGCCAGCAGCCCGGGGATTGGGGGTGGCTCTGAAGCTTTCTTT. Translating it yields CASSPGIGGGSEAFF.

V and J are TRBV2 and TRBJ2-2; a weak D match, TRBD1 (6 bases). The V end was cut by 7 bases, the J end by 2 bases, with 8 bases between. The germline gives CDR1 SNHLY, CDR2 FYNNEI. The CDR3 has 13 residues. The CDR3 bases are TGTGCCAGCACCAGGGGAAACACCGGGGAGCTGTTTTTT. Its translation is CASTRGNTGELFF. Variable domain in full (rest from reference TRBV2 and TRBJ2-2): EPEVTQTPSHQVTQMGQEVILRCVPISNHLYFYWYRQILGQKVEFLVSFYNNEISEKSEIFDDQFSVERPDGSNFTLKIRSTKLEDSAMYFCASTRGNTGELFFGEGSRLTVL.

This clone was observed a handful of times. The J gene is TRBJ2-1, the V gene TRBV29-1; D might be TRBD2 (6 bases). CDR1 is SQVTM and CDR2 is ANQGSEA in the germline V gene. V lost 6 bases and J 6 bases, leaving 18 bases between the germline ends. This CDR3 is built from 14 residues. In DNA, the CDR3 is TGCAGCGTAGGAGCACTAGCTTCGGGCAATGAGCAGTTCTTC. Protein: CSVGALASGNEQFF.

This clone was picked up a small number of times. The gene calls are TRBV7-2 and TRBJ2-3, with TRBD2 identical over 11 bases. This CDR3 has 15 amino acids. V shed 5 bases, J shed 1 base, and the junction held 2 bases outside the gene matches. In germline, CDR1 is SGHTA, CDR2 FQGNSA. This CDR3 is CASSAGLAGTDTQYF. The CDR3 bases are TGTGCCAGCAGCGCGGGACTAGCGGGCACAGATACGCAGTATTTT.

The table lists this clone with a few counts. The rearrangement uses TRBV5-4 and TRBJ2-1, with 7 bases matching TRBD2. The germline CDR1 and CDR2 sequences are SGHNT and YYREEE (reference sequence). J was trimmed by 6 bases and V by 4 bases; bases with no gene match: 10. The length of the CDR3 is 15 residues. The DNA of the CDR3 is TGTGCCAGCAGCCCGAGCGCGGGAGCCTTCAATGAGCAGTTCTTC. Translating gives CASSPSAGAFNEQFF.

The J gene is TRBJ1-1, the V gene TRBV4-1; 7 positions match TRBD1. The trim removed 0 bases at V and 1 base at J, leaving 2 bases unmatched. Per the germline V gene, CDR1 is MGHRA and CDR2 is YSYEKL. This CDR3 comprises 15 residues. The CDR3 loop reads CASSQENRGNTEAFF. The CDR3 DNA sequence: TGCGCCAGCAGCCAAGAGAACAGGGGGAACACTGAAGCTTTCTTT.

The CDR3 DNA follows: TGTGCCAGCAGCTTAGATGGGGGGATAACTTTCTTT. Translated, it gives CASSLDGGITFF. J is TRBJ1-1 and V is TRBV7-8; D is perhaps TRBD1 (5 bases). The CDR3 covers 12 residues. The germline V and J ends were trimmed by 1 base and 12 bases, with 12 bases remaining between them. Germline V gives CDR1 SGHVS, CDR2 FQNEAQ.

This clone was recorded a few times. The CDR3 DNA is TGTGCCAGCAGTTACGGCGGCATGCTTGCGGCTTTCTTT. As protein: CASSYGGMLAAFF. The chain carries TRBV6-6 and TRBJ1-1; D gene ambiguous. Trimming pared 2 bases from V and 11 bases from J, leaving 15 bases between. The germline CDR1 and CDR2 sequences are MNHNY and SVGAGI (reference sequence). The CDR3 contains 13 residues.

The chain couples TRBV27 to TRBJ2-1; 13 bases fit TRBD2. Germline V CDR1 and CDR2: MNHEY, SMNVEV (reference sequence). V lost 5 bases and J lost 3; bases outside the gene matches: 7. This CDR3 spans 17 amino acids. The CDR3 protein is CASSPGLAGTGYNEQFF. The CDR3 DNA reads TGTGCCAGCAGTCCGGGACTAGCGGGGACCGGCTACAATGAGCAGTTCTTC.

The CDR3 loop is CASSYSGEAHNEQFF. In DNA, the CDR3 is TGTGCCAGCAGCTACAGCGGGGAGGCCCACAATGAGCAGTTCTTC. The chain links TRBV11-2 to TRBJ2-1; 7 bases align to TRBD2. This CDR3 contains 15 residues. From germline, CDR1 is SGHAT and CDR2 FQNNGV. Unmatched junction bases numbered 8, after V lost 4 bases and J lost 5 bases.

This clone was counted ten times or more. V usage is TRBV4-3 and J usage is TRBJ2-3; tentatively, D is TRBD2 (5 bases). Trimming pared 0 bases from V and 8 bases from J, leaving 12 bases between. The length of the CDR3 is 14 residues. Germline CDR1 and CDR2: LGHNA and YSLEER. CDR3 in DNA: TGCGCCAGCAGCCAAGACCCGGTAGGAGGTACGCAGTATTTT. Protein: CASSQDPVGGTQYF.

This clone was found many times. CDR3 nucleotides: TGTGCCAGTAGTCCACAGGGAGTAAATCGCTATGGCTACACCTTC. Amino acid sequence: CASSPQGVNRYGYTF. The V gene is TRBV19, the J gene TRBJ1-2, with TRBD1 as a possible D gene (6 bases). CDR3 length: 15 amino acids. V was trimmed by 5 bases and J by 4 bases, leaving 17 bases between them. Germline V gives CDR1 LNHDA, CDR2 SQIVND (reference sequence).

CDR3 protein: CASRTPGSGYTF. CDR3 sequence (DNA): TGTGCCAGCCGCACCCCGGGTTCGGGCTACACCTTC. The V gene is TRBV27, the J gene TRBJ1-2; no clear D gene. Germline V gives CDR1 MNHEY, CDR2 SMNVEV (reference sequence). The V gene lost 8 bases and the J gene lost 8 bases, with 15 bases spanning the gap. The CDR3 contains 12 residues.

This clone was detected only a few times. CDR3 sequence (DNA): TGTGCCAGCAGGCTTCGGGGGGTAGGCACCGGGGAGCTGTTTTTT. Its translation is CASRLRGVGTGELFF. The J gene is TRBJ2-2, the V gene TRBV27; 7 bases map to TRBD2. The J segment lost 4 bases and the V segment lost 6 bases, leaving 8 bases of the junction unmatched. CDR3 length: 15 amino acids. CDR1 is MNHEY, CDR2 SMNVEV, per germline (reference sequence).

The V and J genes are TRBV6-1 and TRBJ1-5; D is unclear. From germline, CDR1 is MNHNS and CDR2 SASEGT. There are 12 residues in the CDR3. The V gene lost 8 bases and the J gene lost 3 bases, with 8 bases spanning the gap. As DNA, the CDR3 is TGTGCCAGCGGGTGGACCAATCAGCCCCAGCATTTT. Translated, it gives CASGWTNQPQHF.

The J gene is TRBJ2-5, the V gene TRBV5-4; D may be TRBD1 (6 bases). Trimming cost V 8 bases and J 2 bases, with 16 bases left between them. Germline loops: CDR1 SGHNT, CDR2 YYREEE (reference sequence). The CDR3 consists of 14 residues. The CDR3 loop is CASRARQGQETQYF. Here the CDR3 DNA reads TGTGCCAGTCGGGCAAGGCAGGGGCAAGAGACCCAGTACTTC.

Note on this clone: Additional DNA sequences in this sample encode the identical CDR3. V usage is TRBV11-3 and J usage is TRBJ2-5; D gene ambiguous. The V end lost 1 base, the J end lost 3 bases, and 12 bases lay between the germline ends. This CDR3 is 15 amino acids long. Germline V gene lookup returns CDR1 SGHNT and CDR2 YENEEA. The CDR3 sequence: CASSLGGRPEETQYF. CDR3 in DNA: TGTGCCAGCAGCTTAGGGGGTCGCCCTGAAGAGACCCAGTACTTC. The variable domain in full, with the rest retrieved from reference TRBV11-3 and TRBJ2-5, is EAGVVQSPRYKIIEKKQPVAFWCNPISGHNTLYWYLQNLGQGPELLIRYENEEAVDDSQLPKDRFSAERLKGVDSTLKIQPAELGDSAVYLCASSLGGRPEETQYFGPGTRLLVL.

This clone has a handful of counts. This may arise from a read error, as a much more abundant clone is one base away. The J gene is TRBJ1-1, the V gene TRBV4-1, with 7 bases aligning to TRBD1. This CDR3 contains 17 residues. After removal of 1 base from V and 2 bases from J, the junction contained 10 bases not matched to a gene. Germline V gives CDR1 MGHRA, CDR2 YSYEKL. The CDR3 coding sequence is TGCGCCAGCAGCCAAGGGGGTACAGGGGCCTCCAACACTGAAGCTTTCTTT. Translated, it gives CASSQGGTGASNTEAFF.

CDR3 bases: TGCGCCAGCAGCTTGGTATTAGCGGGGGCGCGCACTGAAGCTTTCTTT. It translates to CASSLVLAGARTEAFF. This chain links TRBV5-1 with TRBJ1-1, with D tentatively TRBD1 (6 bases). V shed 0 bases and J shed 4 bases, with 16 bases lying between them. CDR3 length equals 16 residues. CDR1 SGHRS and CDR2 YFSETQ come from the germline V gene.

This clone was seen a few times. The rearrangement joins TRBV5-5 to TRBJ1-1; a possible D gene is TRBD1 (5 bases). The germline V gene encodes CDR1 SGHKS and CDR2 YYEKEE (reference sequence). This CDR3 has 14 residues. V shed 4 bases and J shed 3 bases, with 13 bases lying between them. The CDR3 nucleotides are TGTGCCAGCAGCCACCGGCGGGGGGACACTGAAGCTTTCTTT. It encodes CASSHRRGDTEAFF.

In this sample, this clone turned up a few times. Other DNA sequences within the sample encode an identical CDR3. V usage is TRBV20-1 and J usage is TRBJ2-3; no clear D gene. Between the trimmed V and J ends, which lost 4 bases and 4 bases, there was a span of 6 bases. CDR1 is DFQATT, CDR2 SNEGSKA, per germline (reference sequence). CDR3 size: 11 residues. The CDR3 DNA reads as TGCAGTGCTACTAGGGCAGATACGCAGTATTTT. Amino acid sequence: CSATRADTQYF.

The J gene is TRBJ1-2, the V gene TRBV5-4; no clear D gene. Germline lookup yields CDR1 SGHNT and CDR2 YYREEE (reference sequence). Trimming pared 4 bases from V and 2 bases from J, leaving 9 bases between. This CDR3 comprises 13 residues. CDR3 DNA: TGTGCCAGCAGCCCGCGAGGGAACTATGGCTACACCTTC. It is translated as CASSPRGNYGYTF.

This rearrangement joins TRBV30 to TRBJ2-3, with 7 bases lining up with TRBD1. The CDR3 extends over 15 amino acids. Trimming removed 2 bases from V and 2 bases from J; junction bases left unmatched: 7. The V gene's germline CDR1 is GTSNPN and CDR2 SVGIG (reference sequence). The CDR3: CAWSLSTGITDTQYF. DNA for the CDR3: TGTGCCTGGAGTCTATCGACAGGGATCACAGATACGCAGTATTTT.

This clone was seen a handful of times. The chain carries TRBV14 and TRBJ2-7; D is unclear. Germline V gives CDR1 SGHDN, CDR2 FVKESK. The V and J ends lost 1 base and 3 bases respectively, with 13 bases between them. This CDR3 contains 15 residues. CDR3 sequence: CASSQGGMKNYEQYV. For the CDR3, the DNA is TGTGCCAGCAGCCAAGGGGGTATGAAAAACTACGAGCAGTACGTC.